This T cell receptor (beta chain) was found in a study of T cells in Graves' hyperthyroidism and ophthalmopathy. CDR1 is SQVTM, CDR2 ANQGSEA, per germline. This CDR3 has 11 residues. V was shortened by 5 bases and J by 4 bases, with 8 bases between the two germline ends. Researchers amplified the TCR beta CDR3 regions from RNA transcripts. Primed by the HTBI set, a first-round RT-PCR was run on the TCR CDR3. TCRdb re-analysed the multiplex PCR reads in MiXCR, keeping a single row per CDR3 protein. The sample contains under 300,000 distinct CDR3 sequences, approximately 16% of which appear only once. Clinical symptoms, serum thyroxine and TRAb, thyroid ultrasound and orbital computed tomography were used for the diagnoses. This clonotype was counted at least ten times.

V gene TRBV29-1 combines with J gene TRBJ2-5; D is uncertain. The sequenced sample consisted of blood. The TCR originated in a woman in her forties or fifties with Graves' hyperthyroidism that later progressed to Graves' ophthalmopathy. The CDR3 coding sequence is TGCAGCGTTCAAAGCAGAGAGACCCAGTACTTC. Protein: CSVQSRETQYF.